This T cell receptor (beta chain) was obtained from a study of CD8+CD57+ T cells in acquired aplastic anemia. Study-level information: Sorted CD4+ plus CD8+ cells gave DNA averaging roughly 3.5 ug. Study results and caveats: Patients and controls shared 25 to 35 CD8+ CDR3 sequences, highly expressed in patients.

Genomic DNA acted as the template from which TCR beta VDJ combination and CDR3 sequence profiling were carried out. Using its own MiXCR run on the reads, TCRdb lists one record per CDR3 protein. The sample includes 150,000 to 200,000 distinct CDR3 sequences, around 63% of them seen just once. With respect to this clonotype: The antigen is not known. A junction end diverges from the germline sequence, so it may reflect a read error.

All sequencing subjects had displayed CD8+CD57+ cell expansion on flow cytometry. The CDR3 consists of 15 residues. The source material was sorted CD4+, CD8+, or CD8+CD57+ T cells (not recorded which) from PBMCs. The source of this sequence is a human donor with aplastic anemia. The gene calls are TRBV12-3 or TRBV12-4 and TRBJ1-2, with D possibly TRBD1 on 6 matching bases. The CDR3 region has the DNA TGTGCCAGCCGTAAAACGGCGGGGGCTAACTATGGCTACACCTTT. As protein: CASRKTAGANYGYTF.